Listed below are T cell receptor beta chains from one sample, sequenced in a study of healthy donors' naive CD4 and CD8 T cells. In TCRdb, the reads were re-called with MiXCR into one record per CDR3 protein. The table records about 180,000 distinct CDR3 sequences, about four fifths of them present only once. The sample taken for sequencing was naive CD4+ and CD8+ T cells sorted from blood, pooled from several donors. The receptor source for this set is a pool of human donors in good health; the sample pools cells from several healthy donors. Each CDR3 is given with its conserved first and last residue. D genes are given only for firm matches. Rows may omit the clone size; those that give it use once, few, many or a size class.

V	D	size	J	CDR3	DNA
TRBV29-1	NA	NA	TRBJ2-3	CSVGKGEITDTQYF	TGCAGCGTTGGGAAGGGGGAAATAACAGATACGCAGTATTTT
TRBV27	NA	NA	TRBJ1-5	CASAGRLGNQPQHF	TGTGCCAGCGCGGGGCGTCTCGGCAATCAGCCCCAGCATTTT
TRBV27	NA	NA	TRBJ1-5	CASSFQGSKYQPQHF	TGTGCCAGCAGTTTCCAGGGCTCTAAATATCAGCCCCAGCATTTT
TRBV29-1	TRBD1	once	TRBJ1-2	CITGQGGDSYGYTF	TGCATAACAGGACAGGGGGGAGATAGCTATGGCTACACCTTC
TRBV5-1	TRBD2	NA	TRBJ2-3	CASSRTSDSDTQYF	TGCGCCAGCAGCCGAACTAGCGATTCAGATACGCAGTATTTT
TRBV3-1	NA	NA	TRBJ2-1	CASSPNRGRSYNEQFF	TGTGCCAGCAGCCCGAATAGGGGAAGGTCCTACAATGAGCAGTTCTTC
TRBV29-1	TRBD1	NA	TRBJ2-7	CSVRGTGTVSYEQYF	TGCAGCGTCAGGGGGACGGGGACCGTCTCCTACGAGCAGTACTTC
TRBV6-5	NA	NA	TRBJ1-5	CASSSASSGQRGQPQHF	TGTGCCAGCAGTTCCGCAAGCTCAGGGCAGAGGGGTCAGCCCCAGCATTTT
TRBV29-1	TRBD1	few	TRBJ1-1	CSGGQGRTEAFF	TGCAGCGGTGGACAGGGGAGGACTGAAGCTTTCTTT
TRBV29-1	TRBD2	NA	TRBJ2-1	CSVAGTSGSSYNEQFF	TGCAGCGTGGCCGGGACTAGCGGAAGCTCCTACAATGAGCAGTTCTTC
TRBV29-1	NA	NA	TRBJ2-1	CSFSKVSLAEQFF	TGCAGTTTCTCAAAGGTCAGCCTCGCTGAGCAGTTCTTC
TRBV6-5	NA	NA	TRBJ1-1	CASSPTPVGAFF	TGTGCCAGCAGCCCTACCCCAGTTGGAGCTTTCTTT
TRBV29-1	NA	NA	TRBJ1-1	CSTIMNTEAFF	TGCAGCACCATAATGAACACTGAAGCTTTCTTT
TRBV6-5	NA	NA	TRBJ1-1	CASSYLERSYTEAFF	TGTGCCAGCAGTTATTTGGAACGCTCCTACACTGAAGCTTTCTTT
TRBV6-2/TRBV6-3	NA	NA	TRBJ1-2	CASSYIGQNYGYTF	TGTGCCAGCAGTTACATCGGGCAGAACTATGGCTACACCTTC
TRBV29-1	TRBD2	NA	TRBJ2-7	CSVRGRGSEQYF	TGCAGCGTTCGCGGGAGGGGTAGCGAGCAGTACTTC
TRBV29-1	NA	NA	TRBJ1-5	CSVKDNNQPQHF	TGCAGCGTTAAGGACAACAATCAGCCCCAGCATTTT
TRBV19	NA	few	TRBJ1-5	CASSGAGPNQPQHF	TGTGCCAGTAGTGGGGCGGGGCCCAATCAGCCCCAGCATTTT
TRBV6-4	NA	NA	TRBJ2-1	CASSDRGLSYNEQFF	TGTGCCAGCAGTGACAGGGGTTTATCCTACAATGAGCAGTTCTTC
TRBV19	TRBD1	NA	TRBJ2-3	CASSIDRGRTDTQYF	TGTGCCAGTAGTATTGACAGGGGCCGCACAGATACGCAGTATTTT
TRBV6-5	TRBD2	NA	TRBJ2-1	CASSGLAGSSYNEQFF	TGTGCCAGCAGCGGACTAGCGGGTAGTTCCTACAATGAGCAGTTCTTC
TRBV19	TRBD1	NA	TRBJ1-1	CASSGTGPRVFNTEAFF	TGTGCCAGTAGTGGGACAGGGCCAAGGGTGTTCAACACTGAAGCTTTCTTT
TRBV7-9	NA	NA	TRBJ2-2	CASTRDWATGELFF	TGTGCCAGCACGCGGGACTGGGCGACCGGGGAGCTGTTTTTT
TRBV27	TRBD1	NA	TRBJ2-1	CASSLGDRGLYNEQFF	TGTGCCAGCAGTTTGGGCGACAGGGGGCTGTACAATGAGCAGTTCTTC
TRBV27	TRBD1	NA	TRBJ2-7	CASAPRGNYEQYF	TGTGCCAGCGCCCCCAGGGGGAACTACGAGCAGTACTTC
TRBV13	NA	NA	TRBJ2-1	CASSLVGGSYNEQFF	TGTGCCAGCAGCTTAGTTGGCGGCTCCTACAATGAGCAGTTCTTC
TRBV18	TRBD1	NA	TRBJ2-7	CASSQRTGEFYEQYF	TGTGCCAGCTCACAAAGGACAGGGGAATTCTACGAGCAGTACTTC
TRBV6-5	TRBD2	few	TRBJ2-3	CASSYSTSGGTDTQYF	TGTGCCAGCAGTTACTCGACTAGCGGGGGCACAGATACGCAGTATTTT
TRBV19	NA	NA	TRBJ2-7	CASRGTTSSYEQYF	TGTGCCAGTAGGGGGACAACGAGCTCCTACGAGCAGTACTTC